The 21 T cell receptor beta chains in this list originate from one sample, sequenced in a study of blood T cell repertoires in COVID-19. Using immunoSEQ multiplex PCR, the repertoire was profiled, and TCRdb retains in-frame clones only, with some absent. The sample has approximately 430,000 clones, 86% seen once. The sequencing sample was made of peripheral blood. The source of these receptors is a woman in her 30s with active or convalescent COVID-19.

The V and J genes are TRBV3-1 (or the pseudogene TRBV3-2) and TRBJ1-1; 7 bases agree with TRBD1. Trimming cost V 3 bases and J 5 bases; bases outside gene matches: 9. The CDR3 has 15 residues. CDR1 is LGHDT, CDR2 YNNKEL, per germline (reference sequence). The CDR3 region is CASSQAGGRGTEAFF. The CDR3 bases are TGTGCCAGCAGCCAGGCGGGGGGCAGGGGGACTGAAGCTTTCTTT.

This clone was observed once. The chain's CDR3 is CAWSVRGMNTEAFF. The CDR3, as DNA: TGTGCCTGGAGTGTCAGGGGGATGAACACTGAAGCTTTCTTT. The chain recombines TRBV30 with TRBJ1-1; 7 bases line up with TRBD1. CDR1 GTSNPN and CDR2 SVGIG come from the germline V gene (reference sequence). With 0 bases clipped from V and 0 bases from J, the junction kept 1 base outside the gene matches. The CDR3 has 14 amino acids.

The rearrangement joins TRBV7-8 to TRBJ2-1, with D uncertain. Germline CDR1 reads SGHVS; CDR2 reads FQNEAQ. Trimming pared 1 base from V and 0 bases from J, leaving 7 bases between. The CDR3 covers 15 residues. CDR3 in amino acids: CASSLVLSSYNEQFF. DNA of the CDR3: TGTGCCAGCAGCTTAGTGCTGAGCTCCTACAATGAGCAGTTCTTC.

This chain connects TRBV27 to TRBJ2-6; D may be TRBD2 (5 bases). Germline lookup yields CDR1 MNHEY and CDR2 SMNVEV (reference sequence). Trimming left V 10 bases short and J 0 bases short, with 16 bases between. The CDR3 is 16 residues long. CDR3 nucleotides: TGTGCCACCAAACGCGTGGGAGTCTCTGGGGCCAACGTCCTGACTTTC. Amino acid sequence: CATKRVGVSGANVLTF. Supplemented by reference TRBV27 and TRBJ2-6, the full variable domain reads EAQVTQNPRYLITVTGKKLTVTCSQNMNHEYMSWYRQDPGLGLRQIYYSMNVEVTDKGDVPEGYKVSRKEKRNFPLILESPSPNQTSLYFCATKRVGVSGANVLTFGAGSRLTVL.

The chain employs TRBV6-1 and TRBJ1-4, with 10 bases fitting TRBD1. The ends lost 2 bases at V and 8 bases at J; junction bases unmatched: 5. The CDR3 is 15 residues long. Looked up from germline, CDR1 is MNHNS and CDR2 is SASEGT. The CDR3 DNA is TGTGCCAGCAGTGAACAAGGACAGGGGGGCGAAAAACTGTTTTTT. Encoded protein: CASSEQGQGGEKLFF.

The chain joins TRBV4-1 to TRBJ1-6, with 9 positions matching TRBD1. The length of the CDR3 is 18 residues. Trimming cost V 0 bases and J 7 bases; bases outside gene matches: 10. Germline V gene data show CDR1 as MGHRA and CDR2 as YSYEKL. This CDR3 is CASSQDRPGTGLNSPLHF. CDR3 sequence (DNA): TGCGCCAGCAGCCAAGATCGCCCCGGGACAGGGTTAAATTCACCCCTCCACTTT.

V gene TRBV14 combines with J gene TRBJ1-6; TRBD1 aligns across 9 bases. The CDR3 runs 17 residues. Trimming cost V 3 bases and J 7 bases; bases outside gene matches: 10. Germline CDR1 SGHDN, CDR2 FVKESK. The CDR3 bases are TGTGCCAGCAGCCAGAGTTTTTGGGACAGGGACAATTCACCCCTCCACTTT. Translated, it gives CASSQSFWDRDNSPLHF.

The gene calls are TRBV3-1 (or the pseudogene TRBV3-2) and TRBJ1-3, with TRBD1 as a possible D gene (6 bases). This CDR3 spans 15 amino acids. Trimming removed 4 bases from V and 4 bases from J, with 14 bases in between. Germline V gene lookup returns CDR1 LGHDT and CDR2 YNNKEL (reference sequence). CDR3 nucleotide sequence: TGTGCCAGCAGCCCTTACAGGGAATGGGGAAACACCATATATTTT. It encodes CASSPYREWGNTIYF.

This chain connects TRBV7-6 to TRBJ1-3, with unresolved D. Per germline, CDR1 SGHVS and CDR2 FNYEAQ. The CDR3 has 16 residues. The V and J ends lost 0 bases and 0 bases respectively, with 9 bases between them. The CDR3 region is CASSLAPQTSGNTIYF. The CDR3 DNA is TGTGCCAGCAGCTTAGCGCCACAAACCTCTGGAAACACCATATATTTT.

This clone was detected only a few times. One end of the junction fails to match germline, which may point to a read error. The chain recombines TRBV6-1 with TRBJ2-7; TRBD2 agrees at 10 bases. Germline values: CDR1 MNHNS, CDR2 SASEGT. This CDR3 has 14 residues. For the CDR3, the DNA is TGTGCCAGCACTGAACTAGCGGGAATCTACGAGCAGTACTTC. This codes for CASTELAGIYEQYF.

This clone was observed once. This chain joins TRBV19 and TRBJ1-2, with 7 bases fitting TRBD1. This CDR3 is built from 18 residues. CDR1 and CDR2 from the germline V gene are LNHDA and SQIVND (reference sequence). With 0 bases clipped from V and 8 bases from J, the junction kept 18 bases outside the gene matches. In DNA, the CDR3 is TGTGCCAGTAGTATAGATATTAACGACAGGGAAGGCCCGGAAGGCTACACCTTC. Protein sequence: CASSIDINDREGPEGYTF. Variable domain in full (rest from reference TRBV19 and TRBJ1-2): DGGITQSPKYLFRKEGQNVTLSCEQNLNHDAMYWYRQDPGQGLRLIYYSQIVNDFQKGDIAEGYSVSREKKESFPLTVTSAQKNPTAFYLCASSIDINDREGPEGYTFGSGTRLTVV.

Concerning this clone itself: The same CDR3 arises from other DNA sequences in this sample as well. The V and J genes are TRBV6-5 and TRBJ2-3, with TRBD2 identical over 7 bases. Trimming cost V 3 bases and J 0 bases; bases outside gene matches: 3. Germline loops: CDR1 MNHEY, CDR2 SVGAGI. The CDR3 length is 15 residues. The DNA of the CDR3 is TGTGCCAGCAGTTATAGCGGGCCCAGCACAGATACGCAGTATTTT. Protein sequence: CASSYSGPSTDTQYF.

The chain carries TRBV7-2 and TRBJ2-7; D is uncertain. Between the trimmed V and J ends, which lost 5 bases and 7 bases, there was a span of 15 bases. Germline values: CDR1 SGHTA, CDR2 FQGNSA. The CDR3 spans 13 residues. CDR3 amino acids: CASSPWSTFEQYF. CDR3 nucleotide sequence: TGTGCCAGCAGCCCCTGGTCGACTTTTGAGCAGTACTTC. The whole variable domain, filled in from reference TRBV7-2 and TRBJ2-7, reads GAGVSQSPSNKVTEKGKDVELRCDPISGHTALYWYRQSLGQGLEFLIYFQGNSAPDKSGLPSDRFSAERTGGSVSTLTIQRTQQEDSAVYLCASSPWSTFEQYFGPGTRLTVT.

The chain uses TRBV27 and TRBJ1-6, with TRBD1 matching 10 bases. The CDR3 length is 16 residues. Per the germline V gene, CDR1 is MNHEY and CDR2 is SMNVEV (reference sequence). V trimming: 5 bases; J trimming: 6 bases; junction bases outside the gene matches: 7. The CDR3 DNA reads TGTGCCAGCAGTACCCGGACAGGGGGTGGTAATTCACCCCTCCACTTT. Translating it yields CASSTRTGGGNSPLHF.

This chain uses TRBV11-3 with TRBJ1-1, with D possibly TRBD1 on 6 matching bases. The CDR3 is 17 residues long. Germline loops: CDR1 SGHNT, CDR2 YENEEA. V lost 5 bases and J 0 bases, leaving 19 bases between the germline ends. This CDR3 is CASSSVSDRPMNTEAFF. The CDR3, as DNA: TGTGCCAGCAGCAGCGTATCGGACAGACCAATGAACACTGAAGCTTTCTTT.

The sample holds a few counts of this clone. The gene calls are TRBV21-1 and TRBJ2-3; the table's TRBD1 call for D was not verified on the DNA. TRBV21-1 is noted as a pseudogene. CDR3 length equals 15 residues. The chain's CDR3 is CASLNGWGLTDTQYF. The CDR3 nucleotides read TGTGCCAGCCTAAACGGCTGGGGGCTAACAGATACGCAGTATTTT.

The rearrangement links TRBV10-3 to TRBJ1-5; D unclear. The CDR3 runs to 12 residues. Trimming left V 3 bases short and J 6 bases short, with 6 bases between. Per the germline V gene, CDR1 is ENHRY and CDR2 is SYGVKD. CDR3 DNA sequence: TGTGCCATCAGTGAATTGAGTCAGCCCCAGCATTTT. Its protein product is CAISELSQPQHF.

This clone was recorded once. The DNA of the CDR3 is TGCGCCAGCAGCTTCGGAGGACTAGCGGGAGATACGCAGTATTTT. This codes for CASSFGGLAGDTQYF. V usage is TRBV5-1 and J usage is TRBJ2-3, with 11 bases that match TRBD2. CDR1 is SGHRS and CDR2 is YFSETQ in the germline V gene. This CDR3 has 15 residues. V lost 2 bases to trimming and J lost 5 bases; unmatched junction nucleotides: 4.

V gene TRBV19 combines with J gene TRBJ1-1; 11 positions agree with TRBD1. CDR1 is LNHDA and CDR2 is SQIVND in the germline V gene (reference sequence). Losses at the gene ends were 9 bases for V and 6 bases for J; bases not matched to a gene: 12. This CDR3 comprises 15 residues. CDR3 amino acids: CASHGQGAKNAEAFF. DNA for the CDR3: TGTGCCAGCCACGGACAGGGGGCAAAAAACGCTGAAGCTTTCTTT. The full variable domain, completed using reference TRBV19 and TRBJ1-1, is DGGITQSPKYLFRKEGQNVTLSCEQNLNHDAMYWYRQDPGQGLRLIYYSQIVNDFQKGDIAEGYSVSREKKESFPLTVTSAQKNPTAFYLCASHGQGAKNAEAFFGQGTRLTVV.

This clone showed up just once. The chain joins TRBV5-5 to TRBJ1-3; TRBD1 matches 9 bases. V trimming: 3 bases; J trimming: 1 base; junction bases outside the gene matches: 8. This CDR3 region has 17 residues. CDR1 and CDR2 from the germline V gene are SGHKS and YYEKEE (reference sequence). The CDR3 protein is CASSSAGDRASGNTIYF. DNA of the CDR3: TGTGCCAGCAGCTCGGCGGGGGACAGGGCTTCTGGAAACACCATATATTTT.

The chain joins TRBV2 to TRBJ1-4; 9 nucleotides line up with TRBD1. The V segment lost 7 bases and the J segment 3 bases; nucleotides outside the gene matches: 9. This CDR3 is 16 amino acids long. In germline, CDR1 is SNHLY, CDR2 FYNNEI. The CDR3 sequence: CASTLTGGLPNEKLFF. CDR3 nucleotides: TGTGCCAGCACCCTGACAGGGGGACTCCCTAATGAAAAACTGTTTTTT.